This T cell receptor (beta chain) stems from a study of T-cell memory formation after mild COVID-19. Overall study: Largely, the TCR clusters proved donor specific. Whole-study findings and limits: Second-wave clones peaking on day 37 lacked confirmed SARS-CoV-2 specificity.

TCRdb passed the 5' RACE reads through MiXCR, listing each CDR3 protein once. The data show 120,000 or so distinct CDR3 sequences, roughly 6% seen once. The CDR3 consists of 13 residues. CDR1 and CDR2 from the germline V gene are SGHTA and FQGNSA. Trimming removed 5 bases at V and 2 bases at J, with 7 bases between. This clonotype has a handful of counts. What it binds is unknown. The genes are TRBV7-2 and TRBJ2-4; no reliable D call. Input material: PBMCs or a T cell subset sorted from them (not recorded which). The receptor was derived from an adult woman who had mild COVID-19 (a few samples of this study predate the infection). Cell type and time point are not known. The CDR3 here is CASSLSTKNIQYF. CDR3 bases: TGTGCCAGCAGCCTGTCGACCAAAAACATTCAGTACTTC.